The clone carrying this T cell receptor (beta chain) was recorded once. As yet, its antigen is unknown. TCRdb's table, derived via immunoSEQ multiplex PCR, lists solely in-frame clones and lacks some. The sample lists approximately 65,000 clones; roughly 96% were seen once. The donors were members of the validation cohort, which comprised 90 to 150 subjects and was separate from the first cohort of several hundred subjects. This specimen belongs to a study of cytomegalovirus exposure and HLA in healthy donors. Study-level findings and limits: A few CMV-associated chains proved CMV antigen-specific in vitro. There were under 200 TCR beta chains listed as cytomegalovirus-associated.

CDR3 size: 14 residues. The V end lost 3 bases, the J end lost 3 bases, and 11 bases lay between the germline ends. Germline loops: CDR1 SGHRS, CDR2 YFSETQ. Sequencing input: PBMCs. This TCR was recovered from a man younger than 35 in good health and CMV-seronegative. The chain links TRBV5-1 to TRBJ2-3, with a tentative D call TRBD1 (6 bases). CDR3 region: CASSYRQDTDTQYF. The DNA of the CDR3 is TGCGCCAGCAGCTATAGACAGGATACAGATACGCAGTATTTT.